This T cell receptor (beta chain) is drawn from a study of T cells in Graves' hyperthyroidism and ophthalmopathy. Amplification of TCR beta CDR3 regions was performed using RNA transcripts as template. RT-PCR in the first round (using the HTBI primer set) targeted the TCR CDR3. Each CDR3 protein gets one entry after TCRdb re-called the multiplex PCR reads with MiXCR. The repertoire holds approximately 720,000 distinct CDR3 sequences, about 19% seen once, with around 15% in the top ten. Any patient presenting with uncontrolled infection, other autoimmune disease, pregnancy or lactation was left out. The CDR3 loop spans 17 amino acids. Per germline, CDR1 SGHVS and CDR2 FNYEAQ. V shed 4 bases, J shed 3 bases, and the junction held 12 bases outside the gene matches. This clonotype was seen only a few times.

Sequencing input: blood. The receptor's source is a woman aged 45 to 65 with Graves' hyperthyroidism that later progressed to Graves' ophthalmopathy. The rearrangement links TRBV7-6 to TRBJ2-3; 8 nucleotides match TRBD1. In DNA, the CDR3 is TGTGCCAGCAGCTCCCCGATGGGGCAGGGGGCGACAGATACGCAGTATTTT. Translated: CASSSPMGQGATDTQYF.